One sample yielded the 13 T cell receptor beta chains listed below, sequenced in a study of T cells in Graves' hyperthyroidism and ophthalmopathy. Amplification of TCR beta CDR3 regions was performed using RNA transcripts as template. HTBI primers were employed in a first-round RT-PCR of the TCR CDR3. MiXCR, run by TCRdb on the multiplex PCR reads, gives a single entry per CDR3 protein. The repertoire holds fewer than 600,000 distinct CDR3 sequences, with 13% to 15% as singletons. Sequencing was done on a sample of blood. These receptors were collected from a woman aged 40 to 50 with Graves' hyperthyroidism.

The chain carries TRBV7-2 and TRBJ1-3; D unresolved. The V end lost 1 base, the J end lost 5 bases, and 6 bases lay between the germline ends. This CDR3 has 13 amino acids. CDR1 is SGHTA and CDR2 is FQGNSA in the germline V gene. This CDR3 is CASSLGIRNTIYF. CDR3 nucleotide sequence: TGTGCCAGCAGCTTAGGAATCCGAAACACCATATATTTT.

The table lists this clonotype with a few counts. The chain has TRBV4-2 and TRBJ2-5, with 9 bases fitting TRBD2. V lost 5 bases and J lost 4; bases outside the gene matches: 14. The CDR3 runs 17 residues. Germline CDR1 LGHNA, CDR2 YNFKEQ. CDR3 DNA sequence: TGTGCCAGCAGCGCAATAACTGGCGGGAGGGAGGGAGAGACCCAGTACTTC. This gives the protein CASSAITGGREGETQYF.

This clonotype was observed at least ten times. The chain couples TRBV20-1 to TRBJ2-7, with D uncertain. This CDR3 contains 15 residues. Per the germline V gene, CDR1 is DFQATT and CDR2 is SNEGSKA (reference sequence). With 0 bases removed from V and 0 bases from J, the gap between germline ends came to 12 bases. CDR3 in DNA: TGCAGTGCTAGAGATCGAGAACACGTCTCCTACGAGCAGTACTTC. Translated, it gives CSARDREHVSYEQYF.

V and J are TRBV3-1 and TRBJ2-2; D uncertain. V lost 1 base and J lost 5, with 8 bases in between. The CDR3 is 14 amino acids. Germline V gene sequence: CDR1 LGHDT, CDR2 YNNKEL (reference sequence). The CDR3 coding sequence is TGTGCCAGCAGCCAAGTCCCGGAAACCGGGGAGCTGTTTTTT. Amino acid sequence: CASSQVPETGELFF.

This clonotype was seen ten or more times. The V gene is TRBV3-1, the J gene TRBJ1-6; 7 positions agree with TRBD1. Losses at the gene ends were 4 bases for V and 5 bases for J; bases not matched to a gene: 11. The CDR3 loop spans 17 amino acids. Germline CDR1 and CDR2: LGHDT and YNNKEL (reference sequence). The DNA of the CDR3 is TGTGCCAGCAGCCCGACAGGGAGGGGCGCCGATAATTCACCCCTCCACTTT. It yields the protein CASSPTGRGADNSPLHF.

Comments on this clonotype: This CDR3 fails to terminate in the conserved phenylalanine or tryptophan, so it likely reflects a read error. This chain uses TRBV18 with TRBJ1-1; TRBD1 aligns across 7 bases. CDR3 length: 15 amino acids. V dropped 3 bases and J dropped 0; count of bases not matched to a gene: 4. Per germline, CDR1 KGHSH and CDR2 LQKENI. The CDR3 DNA is TGTGCCAGCTCACCGCAGGGGGTGATGAACACTGAAGCTTTCTCT. This encodes CASSPQGVMNTEAFS.

V and J are TRBV5-1 and TRBJ2-7; TRBD1 agrees at 9 bases. With V trimmed by 2 bases and J by 5 bases, 5 bases remained unmatched. The CDR3 is made up of 14 amino acids. Germline loops: CDR1 SGHRS, CDR2 YFSETQ. CDR3 nucleotides: TGCGCCAGCAGCTTACAGGGGGCAGTCAACGAGCAGTACTTC. Its protein product is CASSLQGAVNEQYF.

There are a few counts of this clonotype. The V call is TRBV7-6, the J call TRBJ1-1; D uncertain. Germline V gene lookup returns CDR1 SGHVS and CDR2 FNYEAQ. V lost 2 bases, J lost 2 bases, and 15 bases lay in between. This CDR3 is 16 amino acids long. The CDR3 here is CASSLMGQGTNTEAFF. The CDR3 DNA follows: TGTGCCAGCAGCTTAATGGGCCAAGGAACCAACACTGAAGCTTTCTTT.

In regard to this clonotype: A much larger clone lies a single base off, so this may be a read error. CDR3 sequence: CASSLRRDGELFF. The CDR3 DNA reads as TGTGCCAGCAGCCTTCGTAGGGACGGGGAGCTGTTTTTT. The rearrangement joins TRBV5-1 to TRBJ2-2, with D unclear. The CDR3 is 13 residues long. Germline-derived CDR1 and CDR2 are SGHRS and YFSETQ. Drawing the rest from reference TRBV5-1 and TRBJ2-2, the complete variable domain is KAGVTQTPRYLIKTRGQQVTLSCSPISGHRSVSWYQQTPGQGLQFLFEYFSETQRNKGNFPGRFSGRQFSNSRSEMNVSTLELGDSALYLCASSLRRDGELFFGEGSRLTVL.

The table lists this clonotype with many counts. The chain couples TRBV20-1 to TRBJ2-1, with 8 bases aligning to TRBD2. J gave up 4 bases and V 4 bases, and 9 bases lay outside the gene matches. This CDR3 is built from 15 residues. Germline lookup yields CDR1 DFQATT and CDR2 SNEGSKA (reference sequence). The DNA for the CDR3 is TGCAGTGCTATCACCTTAGCGGGACGATACAATGAGCAGTTCTTC. This gives the protein CSAITLAGRYNEQFF.

This clonotype came up many times. V and J are TRBV7-2 and TRBJ2-7; no definite D call. CDR1 SGHTA and CDR2 FQGNSA come from the germline V gene. This CDR3 spans 15 amino acids. Between the trimmed V and J ends, which lost 1 base and 8 bases, there was a span of 18 bases. The CDR3, as DNA: TGTGCCAGCAGCTTAGATGGTTTGGACGGGCGCCAGCAGTACTTC. Translation gives CASSLDGLDGRQQYF.

This clonotype was seen at least ten times. The chain couples TRBV2 to TRBJ2-3; D is perhaps TRBD1 (6 bases). The germline V and J ends were trimmed by 7 bases and 3 bases, with 14 bases remaining between them. The CDR3 spans 14 residues. Germline V CDR1 and CDR2: SNHLY, FYNNEI. CDR3 residues: CASMNRVGTDTQYF. For the CDR3, the DNA is TGTGCCAGCATGAACAGGGTGGGTACAGATACGCAGTATTTT.

This clonotype was recorded a few times. This could be a read error, since a much larger clone is one nucleotide away. V and J are TRBV5-8 and TRBJ2-5; the D gene is possibly TRBD2 (5 bases). CDR1 and CDR2 (germline): SGHTS, YDEGEE. The CDR3 totals 13 residues. CDR3 loop: CAGSLPGEETQYF. The CDR3 nucleotides are TGTGCCGGCAGCTTGCCCGGGGAAGAGACCCAGTACTTC.